One and the same sample provided the 28 T cell receptor beta chains below, sequenced in a study of control samples from healthy donors and cancer patients. TCRdb's copy holds only in-frame clones and misses some; the assay was immunoSEQ multiplex PCR. The table includes approximately 100,000 clones, around 89% detected once. The specimen sequenced was blood. These receptors were taken from a man between 25 and 39 years old in good health.

This chain links TRBV7-6 with TRBJ2-1, with 9 nucleotides matching TRBD2. This CDR3 comprises 15 residues. Germline trimming cut 5 bases from V and 1 base from J; bases unmatched to any gene: 3. Germline loops: CDR1 SGHVS, CDR2 FNYEAQ. CDR3 bases: TGTGCCAGCAGCCAACTAGCGGGTTCCTACAATGAGCAGTTCTTC. Protein sequence: CASSQLAGSYNEQFF.

The chain employs TRBV27 and TRBJ1-2; 10 nucleotides agree with TRBD1. The V gene end was trimmed by 4 bases and the J gene end by 6 bases; junction bases not matched to a gene: 8. CDR1 and CDR2 from the germline V gene are MNHEY and SMNVEV (reference sequence). This CDR3 is 15 amino acids long. CDR3 loop: CASSSDTGTGDGYTF. In DNA form, the CDR3 reads TGTGCCAGCAGTTCCGATACTGGGACAGGGGATGGCTACACCTTC.

The chain carries TRBV7-3 and TRBJ1-6, with 8 positions matching TRBD1. V gave up 2 bases and J gave up 9 bases; unmatched junction bases: 6. The CDR3 extends over 15 amino acids. Per germline, CDR1 SGHTA and CDR2 FQGTGA. CDR3 residues: CASSLGQGAISPLHF. The CDR3, as DNA: TGTGCCAGCAGCTTAGGGCAGGGGGCCATTTCACCCCTCCACTTT.

The chain combines TRBV6-5 with TRBJ1-1; unclear D gene. This CDR3 contains 15 residues. V was cut by 2 bases and J by 2 bases, with 12 bases left in between. Germline CDR1 reads MNHEY; CDR2 reads SVGAGI. The CDR3 region is CASSYNRLGNTEAFF. DNA of the CDR3: TGTGCCAGCAGTTACAATCGCTTAGGAAACACTGAAGCTTTCTTT.

In DNA form, the CDR3 reads TGTGCCAGCAGTTACTCAGGCGGGAGATCCTACAATGAGCAGTTCTTC. Translation gives CASSYSGGRSYNEQFF. V and J are TRBV6-2 or TRBV6-3 and TRBJ2-1, with 7 bases identical to TRBD2. Germline V lookup: CDR1 MNHEY, CDR2 SVGEGT. The CDR3 has 16 amino acids. The V gene end was trimmed by 0 bases and the J gene end by 1 base; junction bases not matched to a gene: 3.

The V call is TRBV28, the J call TRBJ2-2, with a tentative D call TRBD2 (6 bases). Germline CDR1 MDHEN, CDR2 SYDVKM. Trimming removed 8 bases from V and 6 bases from J, with 10 bases in between. The CDR3 covers 12 residues. CDR3 region: CASGSGAGELFF. The CDR3 DNA reads as TGTGCCAGCGGTTCGGGGGCCGGGGAGCTGTTTTTT.

V gene TRBV6-5 combines with J gene TRBJ2-2; a possible D gene is TRBD1 (6 bases). The germline V gene has CDR1 MNHEY and CDR2 SVGAGI. Trimming removed 6 bases at V and 6 bases at J, with 14 bases between. The CDR3 runs to 14 residues. The CDR3 region is CASSRQAGSGELFF. The CDR3, as DNA: TGTGCCAGCAGCCGACAGGCCGGTTCCGGGGAGCTGTTTTTT.

The chain has TRBV7-9 and TRBJ1-4, with D unresolved. The CDR3 has 16 amino acids. V lost 5 bases to trimming and J lost 4 bases, with 17 bases between them. Germline lookup yields CDR1 SEHNR and CDR2 FQNEAQ (reference sequence). In DNA form, the CDR3 reads TGTGCCAGCAGCAAAAGAGATTGGGGAAATAATGAAAAACTGTTTTTT. This codes for CASSKRDWGNNEKLFF.

The V gene is TRBV12-5, the J gene TRBJ2-1; D remains unclear. The CDR3 is made up of 14 amino acids. Germline lookup yields CDR1 LGHNT and CDR2 FRNRAP. V lost 8 bases and J 3 bases, leaving 14 bases between the germline ends. The CDR3, as DNA: TGTGCTAGTTCCCGAGGTGGTAGCTACAATGAGCAGTTCTTC. As protein: CASSRGGSYNEQFF.

This chain uses TRBV2 with TRBJ1-1; D call uncertain. Trimming pared 7 bases from V and 0 bases from J, leaving 12 bases between. This CDR3 is built from 14 residues. Germline assignment: CDR1 SNHLY and CDR2 FYNNEI. The CDR3 is CASTIGPMNTEAFF. CDR3 in DNA: TGTGCCAGCACCATCGGGCCGATGAACACTGAAGCTTTCTTT. The full variable domain, its missing parts supplied by reference TRBV2 and TRBJ1-1, is EPEVTQTPSHQVTQMGQEVILRCVPISNHLYFYWYRQILGQKVEFLVSFYNNEISEKSEIFDDQFSVERPDGSNFTLKIRSTKLEDSAMYFCASTIGPMNTEAFFGQGTRLTVV.

The CDR3 is CASSLYGSTNTEAFF. In DNA, the CDR3 is TGTGCCAGCAGCCTTTACGGTTCCACCAACACTGAAGCTTTCTTT. The chain uses TRBV27 and TRBJ1-1; no firm D call. The CDR3 spans 15 residues. Germline V gene data show CDR1 as MNHEY and CDR2 as SMNVEV (reference sequence). V was shortened by 6 bases and J by 2 bases, with 16 bases between the two germline ends.

This rearrangement joins TRBV7-2 to TRBJ2-7; D is unclear. The V end lost 2 bases, the J end lost 1 base, and 15 bases lay between the germline ends. In germline, CDR1 is SGHTA, CDR2 FQGNSA. The CDR3 contains 16 residues. This CDR3 is CASSLRSSSGSYEQYF. The CDR3 DNA is TGTGCCAGCAGCTTAAGGAGCTCGTCGGGTTCCTACGAGCAGTACTTC.

The chain's CDR3 is CASSSLGQEQETQYF. DNA of the CDR3: TGCGCCAGCAGCTCCTTAGGACAGGAACAAGAGACCCAGTACTTC. V is TRBV5-1 and J is TRBJ2-5, with 7 bases that match TRBD1. The CDR3 covers 15 residues. The junction had 7 bases not matched to a gene; V was cut back by 3 bases and J by 2 bases. The germline V gene encodes CDR1 SGHRS and CDR2 YFSETQ.

Points on this clone: Other DNA sequences in this sample translate to the same CDR3. This sequence joins TRBV5-1 and TRBJ2-3, with 11 bases matching TRBD2. The V gene end was trimmed by 4 bases and the J gene end by 4 bases; junction bases not matched to a gene: 5. Per germline, CDR1 SGHRS and CDR2 YFSETQ. The CDR3 spans 15 residues. The CDR3 loop reads CASSLTSGSSDTQYF. CDR3 coding DNA: TGCGCCAGCAGCCTCACTAGCGGGAGCTCAGATACGCAGTATTTT. Full variable domain (remainder filled in from reference TRBV5-1 and TRBJ2-3): KAGVTQTPRYLIKTRGQQVTLSCSPISGHRSVSWYQQTPGQGLQFLFEYFSETQRNKGNFPGRFSGRQFSNSRSEMNVSTLELGDSALYLCASSLTSGSSDTQYFGPGTRLTVL.

In its sample, this clone was seen once. V usage is TRBV6-5 and J usage is TRBJ1-1, with D maybe TRBD1 (6 bases). The CDR3 has 15 residues. V lost 3 bases, J lost 4 bases, and 15 bases lay in between. The germline CDR1 and CDR2 sequences are MNHEY and SVGAGI. CDR3 sequence reads: CASSYSTRGSTEAFF. For the CDR3, the DNA is TGTGCCAGCAGTTATTCAACCAGGGGAAGCACTGAAGCTTTCTTT.

This clone was seen just once. The chain recombines TRBV7-9 with TRBJ2-5; D is undetermined. The CDR3 is 14 amino acids. CDR1 is SEHNR and CDR2 is FQNEAQ in the germline V gene (reference sequence). Between the trimmed V and J ends, which lost 1 base and 2 bases, there was a span of 8 bases. CDR3 amino acids: CASSLVLTQETQYF. CDR3 in DNA: TGTGCCAGCAGCTTAGTGTTGACACAAGAGACCCAGTACTTC.

This chain uses TRBV19 with TRBJ2-7; no definite D call. The CDR3 spans 16 residues. Germline CDR1 reads LNHDA; CDR2 reads SQIVND (reference sequence). V was pared by 1 base and J by 2 bases, with 15 bases between. The CDR3 region is CASSIGYRDPPYEQYF. CDR3 nucleotides: TGTGCCAGTAGTATAGGGTACCGCGACCCACCCTACGAGCAGTACTTC.

A few counts support this clone. V usage is TRBV24-1 and J usage is TRBJ2-1; 8 bases are shared with TRBD2. The junction had 11 bases not matched to a gene; V was cut back by 9 bases and J by 8 bases. Germline-derived CDR1 and CDR2 are KGHDR and SFDVKD. There are 14 residues in the CDR3. The CDR3, as DNA: TGTGCCACCGAAACGAATACGGGAGGGTATGAGCAGTTCTTC. Translating it yields CATETNTGGYEQFF.

This clone was detected ten times or more. This sequence joins TRBV5-5 and TRBJ2-2; D unclear. CDR1 is SGHKS and CDR2 is YYEKEE in the germline V gene (reference sequence). The CDR3 spans 14 residues. Trimming cost V 5 bases and J 3 bases, with 11 bases left between them. The CDR3 nucleotides read TGTGCCAGCAGACTAAGCGTTTACACCGGGGAGCTGTTTTTT. Translating it yields CASRLSVYTGELFF.

The gene calls are TRBV6-5 and TRBJ2-6; D call uncertain. The V gene's germline CDR1 is MNHEY and CDR2 SVGAGI. The CDR3 loop spans 16 amino acids. The V and J ends lost 0 bases and 2 bases respectively, with 8 bases between them. Here the CDR3 reads CASSYSLGAGANVLTF. DNA for the CDR3: TGTGCCAGCAGTTACTCTTTAGGAGCTGGGGCCAACGTCCTGACTTTC.

This chain uses TRBV2 with TRBJ1-4; TRBD1 matches 9 bases. This CDR3 comprises 14 residues. With V trimmed by 5 bases and J by 8 bases, 6 bases remained unmatched. Germline V gives CDR1 SNHLY, CDR2 FYNNEI. This CDR3 reads CASSLQGAAEKLFF. The CDR3, as DNA: TGTGCCAGCAGTTTACAGGGGGCCGCCGAAAAACTGTTTTTT.

A single count supports this clone. The rearrangement joins TRBV29-1 to TRBJ1-2; D might be TRBD1 (5 bases). V lost 7 bases and J lost 1, with 16 bases in between. The germline gives CDR1 SQVTM, CDR2 ANQGSEA. This CDR3 comprises 14 residues. The CDR3 reads CSAPSAGVNYGYTF. The CDR3, as DNA: TGCAGCGCCCCCTCCGCGGGGGTTAACTATGGCTACACCTTC.

The V call is TRBV27, the J call TRBJ1-1; 8 bases fit TRBD1. The V gene end was trimmed by 7 bases and the J gene end by 6 bases; junction bases not matched to a gene: 16. CDR1 is MNHEY and CDR2 is SMNVEV in the germline V gene (reference sequence). There are 16 residues in the CDR3. The CDR3 is CASTNPIQGDYSEAFF. CDR3 DNA sequence: TGTGCCAGCACAAACCCCATACAGGGGGATTACTCTGAAGCTTTCTTT.

This rearrangement joins TRBV11-2 to TRBJ2-7; D gene ambiguous. Germline assignment: CDR1 SGHAT and CDR2 FQNNGV. The CDR3 spans 13 residues. The CDR3 sequence is CASSLGTALSQNV. CDR3 coding DNA: TGTGCCAGCAGCTTAGGCACGGCTTTGAGCCAGAACGTC.

This chain links TRBV25-1 with TRBJ1-2, with D unclear. The V gene's germline CDR1 is MGHDK and CDR2 SYGVNS. The CDR3 extends over 11 amino acids. Trimming shortened V by 5 bases and J by 7 bases, and 8 bases separated the two germline ends. Here the CDR3 DNA reads TGTGCCAGCAGTTCGGGCCGTGGCTACACCTTC. Its translation is CASSSGRGYTF.

J is TRBJ1-2 and V is TRBV7-2, with D unclear. Germline V lookup: CDR1 SGHTA, CDR2 FQGNSA. Trimming cost V 3 bases and J 4 bases, with 9 bases left between them. The CDR3 spans 13 residues. Here the CDR3 reads CASSLSQTYGYTF. The DNA for the CDR3 is TGTGCCAGCAGCTTGTCACAGACCTATGGCTACACCTTC.

The chain recombines TRBV6-5 with TRBJ1-2; no clear D gene. The CDR3 extends over 14 amino acids. Between the trimmed V and J ends, which lost 0 bases and 5 bases, there was a span of 10 bases. CDR1 is MNHEY, CDR2 SVGAGI, per germline. In DNA form, the CDR3 reads TGTGCCAGCAGTTACTCGAAGGGAAGGTATGGCTACACCTTC. It codes for CASSYSKGRYGYTF.

The V gene is TRBV28, the J gene TRBJ2-5, with D unresolved. The germline V gene encodes CDR1 MDHEN and CDR2 SYDVKM. The V end lost 4 bases, the J end lost 8 bases, and 11 bases lay between the germline ends. The length of the CDR3 is 12 residues. CDR3 residues: CASSSGRLTQYF. CDR3 sequence (DNA): TGTGCCAGCAGTTCAGGACGTTTAACCCAGTACTTC.